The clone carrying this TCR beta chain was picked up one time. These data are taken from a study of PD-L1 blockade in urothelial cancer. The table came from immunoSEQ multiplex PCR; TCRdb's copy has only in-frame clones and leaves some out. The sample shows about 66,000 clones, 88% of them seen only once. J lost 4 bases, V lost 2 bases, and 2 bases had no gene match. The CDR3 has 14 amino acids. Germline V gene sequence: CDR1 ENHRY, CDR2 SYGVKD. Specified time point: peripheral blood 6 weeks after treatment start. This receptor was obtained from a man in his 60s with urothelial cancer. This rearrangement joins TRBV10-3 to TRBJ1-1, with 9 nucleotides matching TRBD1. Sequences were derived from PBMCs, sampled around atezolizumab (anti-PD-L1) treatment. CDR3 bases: TGTGCCATCAGTGAGGACAGGGGGGCCACTGAAGCTTTCTTT. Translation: CAISEDRGATEAFF.